Reported below is one T cell receptor (beta chain). This record comes from a study of blood T cell repertoires in COVID-19. Assay used: immunoSEQ multiplex PCR; TCRdb lists only in-frame clones, some missing. Among roughly 95,000 clones listed, around 80% were seen once. The V gene end was trimmed by 5 bases and the J gene end by 6 bases; junction bases not matched to a gene: 11. Per germline, CDR1 SGHRS and CDR2 YFSETQ. This CDR3 is 14 amino acids long. Source material: peripheral blood. The TCR was taken from a man of 80 years or more with acute or convalescent COVID-19. V is TRBV5-1 and J is TRBJ2-7; 7 positions match TRBD1. CDR3 nucleotide sequence: TGCGCCAGCAGTTGGACAGGTCAAAACGTCGAGCAGTACTTC. It specifies CASSWTGQNVEQYF.